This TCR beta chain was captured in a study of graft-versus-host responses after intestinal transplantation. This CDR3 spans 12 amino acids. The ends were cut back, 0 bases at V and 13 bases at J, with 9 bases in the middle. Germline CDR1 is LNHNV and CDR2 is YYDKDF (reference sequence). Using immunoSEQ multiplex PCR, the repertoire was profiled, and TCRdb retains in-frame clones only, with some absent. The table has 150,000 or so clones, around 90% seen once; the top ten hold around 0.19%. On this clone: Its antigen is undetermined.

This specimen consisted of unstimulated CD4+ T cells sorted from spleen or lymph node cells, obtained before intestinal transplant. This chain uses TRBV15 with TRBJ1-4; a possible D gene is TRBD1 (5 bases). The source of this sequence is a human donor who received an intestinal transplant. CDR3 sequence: CATSRDQGRLFF. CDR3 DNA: TGTGCCACCAGCAGAGATCAGGGACGACTGTTTTTT.